Given below is one T cell receptor (beta chain) in context. CDR1 and CDR2 (germline): MDHEN, SYDVKM. V was clipped by 7 bases and J by 4 bases; unmatched bases: 4. The CDR3 totals 12 residues. This sample is part of a study of T cells in localized non-small cell lung cancer. The data were produced by immunoSEQ multiplex PCR, yet TCRdb's version contains in-frame clones alone and is incomplete. This sample has about 59,000 clones, with almost 90% found just once. This TCR came from a woman aged 35 to 75 with stage I lung adenocarcinoma. J is TRBJ2-7 and V is TRBV28; 7 bases match TRBD2. This specimen was peripheral blood, taken before any cancer treatment. CDR3 sequence reads: CASMGEGYEQYF. CDR3 nucleotide sequence: TGTGCCAGCATGGGGGAGGGGTACGAGCAGTACTTC.